This T cell receptor beta chain was captured by sequencing in a study of identical twins. V lost 6 bases and J lost 4, with 15 bases in between. This CDR3 is 15 amino acids long. The germline CDR1 and CDR2 sequences are SNHLY and FYNNEI. Unique molecular identifiers were in the cDNA, with template-switch universal primer binding. Each CDR3 protein is one row after TCRdb ran MiXCR on the 5' RACE reads. The sample has a few hundred thousand distinct CDR3 sequences, approximately 8% seen once; the top ten hold over 2%. The sample was also linked to a second study, of yellow fever vaccine responses in identical twins.

The gene calls are TRBV2 and TRBJ2-2, with D perhaps TRBD1 or TRBD2 (5 bases each). This clonotype was sampled from a woman aged 18 to 35 in good health. Sequenced: memory (CD45RO+) T cells sorted from blood. CDR3 loop: CASRPGPGTTGELFF. The DNA of the CDR3 is TGTGCCAGCAGGCCGGGACCGGGGACCACCGGGGAGCTGTTTTTT.